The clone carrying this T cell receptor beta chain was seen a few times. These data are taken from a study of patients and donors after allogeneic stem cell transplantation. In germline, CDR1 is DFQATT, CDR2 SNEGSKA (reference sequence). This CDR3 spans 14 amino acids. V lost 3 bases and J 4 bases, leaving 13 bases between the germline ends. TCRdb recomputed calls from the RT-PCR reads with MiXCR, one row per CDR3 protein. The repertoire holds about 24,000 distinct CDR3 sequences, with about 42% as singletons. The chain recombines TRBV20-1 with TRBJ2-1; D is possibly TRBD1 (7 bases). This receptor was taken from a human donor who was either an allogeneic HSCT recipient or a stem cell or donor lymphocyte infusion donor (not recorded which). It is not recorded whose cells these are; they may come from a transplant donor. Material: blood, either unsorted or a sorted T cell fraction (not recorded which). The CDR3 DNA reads TGCAGTGCTAGCGAGACAGGGAGGTACAATGAGCAGTTCTTC. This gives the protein CSASETGRYNEQFF.